The 16 T cell receptor beta chains below were found in one sample sequenced in a study of neurological immune-mediated disorders. TCRdb ran MiXCR on the 5' RACE reads and lists one entry per CDR3 protein. The sample shows roughly 50,000 distinct CDR3 sequences, roughly 13% of them seen only once. Sample time point: longitudinal time-point 3. Sequences were obtained from PBMCs. The source is a male donor with HTLV-1-associated myelopathy (HAM/TSP).

This clonotype was recorded at least ten times. The V gene is TRBV7-2, the J gene TRBJ2-3; TRBD2 agrees at 7 bases. Trimming removed 2 bases from V and 3 bases from J; junction bases left unmatched: 5. The CDR3 runs 15 residues. CDR1 is SGHTA, CDR2 FQGNSA, per germline. CDR3 residues: CASSLSGLGTDTQYF. CDR3 nucleotide sequence: TGTGCCAGCAGCTTAAGTGGACTAGGGACAGATACGCAGTATTTT.

This clonotype has ten or more counts. The V gene is TRBV5-1, the J gene TRBJ1-6, with 7 nucleotides matching TRBD1. V lost 3 bases to trimming and J lost 8 bases; unmatched junction nucleotides: 5. The germline gives CDR1 SGHRS, CDR2 YFSETQ. This CDR3 spans 14 amino acids. This CDR3 is CASSSTGTDSPLHF. As DNA, the CDR3 is TGCGCCAGCAGCTCGACAGGGACCGATTCACCCCTCCACTTT.

The table lists this clonotype with many counts. The rearrangement uses TRBV7-2 and TRBJ1-3; D call uncertain. V shed 3 bases and J shed 8 bases, with 11 bases lying between them. This CDR3 region has 13 residues. Germline values: CDR1 SGHTA, CDR2 FQGNSA. CDR3 bases: TGTGCCAGCAGCTTCGGAGGCTCGGACACCATATATTTT. Translating gives CASSFGGSDTIYF.

The sample holds many counts of this clonotype. This chain joins TRBV9 and TRBJ1-5; D is uncertain. In germline, CDR1 is SGDLS, CDR2 YYNGEE. The V and J ends lost 3 bases and 6 bases respectively, with 10 bases between them. The CDR3 spans 13 residues. The CDR3 loop is CASSGPPGQPQHF. In DNA form, the CDR3 reads TGTGCCAGCAGCGGGCCCCCTGGTCAGCCCCAGCATTTT.

This clonotype was seen a few times. V and J are TRBV6-5 and TRBJ2-5; TRBD1 matches 7 bases. The CDR3 contains 15 residues. V gave up 5 bases and J gave up 7 bases; unmatched junction bases: 13. Germline V gene data show CDR1 as MNHEY and CDR2 as SVGAGI. This chain's CDR3 is CASSTTTVPGGTQYF. CDR3 coding DNA: TGTGCCAGCAGTACAACCACAGTCCCAGGGGGGACCCAGTACTTC.

In its sample, this clonotype is medium-sized. The germline gene is not matched at one end of the junction; a read error may be the cause. The chain carries TRBV5-1 and TRBJ1-2; D gene uncertain. Germline loops: CDR1 SGHRS, CDR2 YFSETQ. The CDR3 extends over 11 amino acids. CDR3 amino acids: CASSSRTSRLF. The DNA for the CDR3 is TGCGCCAGCAGCTCTCGGACGAGCCGCCTCTTC.

This clonotype was seen only a few times. The chain is built from TRBV5-1 and TRBJ1-1; D gene unclear. The CDR3 has 13 amino acids. CDR1 is SGHRS and CDR2 is YFSETQ in the germline V gene. V lost 8 bases and J 1 base, leaving 12 bases between the germline ends. The CDR3 here is CASRTEPNTEAFF. In DNA, the CDR3 is TGCGCCAGTCGGACGGAACCGAACACTGAAGCTTTCTTT.

Points on this clonotype: A much larger clone is a single base away; this may be a read error. The V call is TRBV3-1, the J call TRBJ2-7; 9 nucleotides match TRBD2. CDR1 is LGHDT and CDR2 is YNNKEL in the germline V gene (reference sequence). The CDR3 covers 15 residues. The CDR3 nucleotides read TGTGCCAGCAGCCAGATGGCTAGCGGGAACTACGATCAGTACTTC. Translating gives CASSQMASGNYDQYF.

Many counts were recorded for this clonotype. The chain couples TRBV20-1 to TRBJ2-7; the D gene is possibly TRBD1 (6 bases). Germline CDR1 reads DFQATT; CDR2 reads SNEGSKA (reference sequence). There are 12 residues in the CDR3. The V end lost 3 bases, the J end lost 6 bases, and 12 bases lay between the germline ends. The CDR3 loop reads CSASRGPFEQYF. CDR3 DNA sequence: TGCAGTGCTAGCAGGGGACCATTCGAGCAGTACTTC.

This clonotype has ten or more counts. The chain recombines TRBV5-1 with TRBJ2-1, with 11 nucleotides matching TRBD2. This CDR3 has 16 amino acids. Germline lookup yields CDR1 SGHRS and CDR2 YFSETQ. Unmatched junction bases numbered 8, after V lost 2 bases and J lost 7 bases. For the CDR3, the DNA is TGCGCCAGCAGCTTCTTTAGCGGGGGGGCTTGGAATGAGCAGTTCTTC. It encodes CASSFFSGGAWNEQFF.

By frequency in the sample, this clonotype is medium-sized. The V call is TRBV20-1, the J call TRBJ2-1; 8 positions agree with TRBD2. Germline CDR1 is DFQATT and CDR2 is SNEGSKA (reference sequence). This CDR3 contains 15 residues. Trimming removed 6 bases from V and 7 bases from J; junction bases left unmatched: 14. The CDR3 sequence is CSADRAGGAWNEQFF. The CDR3 nucleotides read TGCAGTGCAGACCGCGCCGGGGGGGCATGGAATGAGCAGTTCTTC.

This clonotype was counted ten times or more. This chain joins TRBV7-8 and TRBJ2-3; the match to TRBD1 covers 9 bases. CDR1 and CDR2 from the germline V gene are SGHVS and FQNEAQ. This CDR3 is 17 amino acids long. The junction had 9 bases not matched to a gene; V was cut back by 3 bases and J by 2 bases. CDR3 protein: CASSLHGTGLTTDTQYF. For the CDR3, the DNA is TGTGCCAGCAGCTTGCATGGGACAGGGCTGACCACAGATACGCAGTATTTT.

This clonotype was observed at least ten times. V and J are TRBV4-1 and TRBJ1-1; TRBD1 is a possible D gene (5 bases). Per germline, CDR1 MGHRA and CDR2 YSYEKL. The CDR3 has 16 residues. Trimming pared 2 bases from V and 1 base from J, leaving 14 bases between. The CDR3 loop reads CASSQFLQASNTEAFF. CDR3 nucleotide sequence: TGCGCCAGCAGCCAATTCCTACAGGCATCGAACACTGAAGCTTTCTTT.

This clonotype has at least ten counts. CDR3 region: CASSDSGGTPQETQYF. DNA for the CDR3: TGCGCCAGCAGCGACTCGGGAGGGACCCCCCAAGAGACCCAGTACTTC. The V and J genes are TRBV5-1 and TRBJ2-5, with 8 positions matching TRBD2. The junction had 9 bases not matched to a gene; V was cut back by 4 bases and J by 1 base. The CDR3 runs to 16 residues. Germline V gene sequence: CDR1 SGHRS, CDR2 YFSETQ. The complete variable domain, with remaining parts taken from reference TRBV5-1 and TRBJ2-5, reads KAGVTQTPRYLIKTRGQQVTLSCSPISGHRSVSWYQQTPGQGLQFLFEYFSETQRNKGNFPGRFSGRQFSNSRSEMNVSTLELGDSALYLCASSDSGGTPQETQYFGPGTRLLVL.

This clonotype has a count of ten or more. This chain uses TRBV7-9 with TRBJ2-7, with TRBD1 matching 12 bases. CDR1 is SEHNR, CDR2 FQNEAQ, per germline (reference sequence). The CDR3 loop spans 16 amino acids. Germline trimming cut 6 bases from V and 3 bases from J; bases unmatched to any gene: 9. CDR3 region: CASSITGTGGRYEQYF. In DNA, the CDR3 is TGTGCCAGCAGTATCACCGGGACAGGGGGCCGCTACGAGCAGTACTTC.

At least ten counts were recorded for this clonotype. This chain joins TRBV9 and TRBJ1-5; 7 bases agree with TRBD1. Germline CDR1 SGDLS, CDR2 YYNGEE. V lost 2 bases and J lost 3; bases outside the gene matches: 5. The CDR3 extends over 15 amino acids. For the CDR3, the DNA is TGTGCCAGCAGCGTGGCAGGGGGGATCAATCAGCCCCAGCATTTT. This translates into CASSVAGGINQPQHF.